The text below deals with one T cell receptor beta chain. The data were obtained in a study of blood T cell repertoires in COVID-19. The CDR3 has 17 residues. In germline, CDR1 is MGHRA, CDR2 YSYEKL. Between the trimmed V and J ends, which lost 5 bases and 0 bases, there was a span of 19 bases. Sequencing used immunoSEQ multiplex PCR; TCRdb keeps in-frame clones, though not all of them. The sample includes 100,000 to 150,000 clones, more than 80% of them seen just once. What was sequenced was peripheral blood. This clonotype was obtained from a man between 35 and 55 years old with acute or convalescent COVID-19. The chain links TRBV4-1 to TRBJ2-5; tentatively, D is TRBD2 (6 bases). CDR3 coding DNA: TGCGCCAGCAGCTACCAATTTAGCGGAGAGTACCAAGAGACCCAGTACTTC. It encodes CASSYQFSGEYQETQYF.